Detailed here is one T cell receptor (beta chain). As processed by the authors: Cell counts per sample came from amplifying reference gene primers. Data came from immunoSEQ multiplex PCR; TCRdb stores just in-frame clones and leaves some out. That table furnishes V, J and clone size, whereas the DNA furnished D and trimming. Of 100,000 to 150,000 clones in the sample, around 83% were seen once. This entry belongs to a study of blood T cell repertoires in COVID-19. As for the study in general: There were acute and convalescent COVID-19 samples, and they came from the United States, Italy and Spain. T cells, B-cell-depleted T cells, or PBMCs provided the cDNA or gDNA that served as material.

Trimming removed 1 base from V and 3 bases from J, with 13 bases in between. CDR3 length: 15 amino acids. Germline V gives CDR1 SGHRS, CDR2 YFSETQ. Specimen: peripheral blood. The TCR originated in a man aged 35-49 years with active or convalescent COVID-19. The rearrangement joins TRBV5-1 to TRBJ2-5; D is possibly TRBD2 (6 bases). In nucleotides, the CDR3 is TGCGCCAGCAGCTTGACTAGCCGCACCGAAGAGACCCAGTACTTC. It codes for CASSLTSRTEETQYF.